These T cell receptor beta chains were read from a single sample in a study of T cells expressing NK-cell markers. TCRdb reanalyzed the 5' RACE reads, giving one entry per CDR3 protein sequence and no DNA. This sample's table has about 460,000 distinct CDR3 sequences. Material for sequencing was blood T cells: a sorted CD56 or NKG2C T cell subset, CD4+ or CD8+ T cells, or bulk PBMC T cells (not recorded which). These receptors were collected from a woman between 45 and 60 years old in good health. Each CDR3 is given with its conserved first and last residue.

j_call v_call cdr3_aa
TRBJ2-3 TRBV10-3 CASQGDGTDTQYF
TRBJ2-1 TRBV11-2 CASSLTGGYEQFF
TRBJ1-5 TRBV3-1 CASSLSGQGNQPQHF
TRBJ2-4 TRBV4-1 CASSQGTDRANIQYF
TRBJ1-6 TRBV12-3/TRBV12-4 CASSLAETAYSPLHF
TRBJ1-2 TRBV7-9 CASSPRTGGYGYTF
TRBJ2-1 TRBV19 CASSISWGEQFF
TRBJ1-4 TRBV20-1 CSASPSATNEKLFF
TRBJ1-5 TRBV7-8 CASSPMTLRAQPQHF
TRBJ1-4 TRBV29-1 CSVDSDRAGRGLFF
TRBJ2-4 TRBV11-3 CASSSAGDFQYF
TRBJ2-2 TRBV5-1 CASSLGHQGRRGGELFF
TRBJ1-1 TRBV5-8 CASSFGDRQNTEAFF
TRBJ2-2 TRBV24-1 CATSDFYGATGELFF
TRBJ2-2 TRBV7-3 CASNTKNTGELFF
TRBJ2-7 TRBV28 CASTPAGEWYEQYF
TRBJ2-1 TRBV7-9 CASSPGQIYNEQFF
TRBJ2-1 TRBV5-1 CASSLWADRRGDEQFF
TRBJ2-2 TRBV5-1 CASSLRTGAFANTGELFF
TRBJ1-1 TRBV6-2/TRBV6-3 CASRPETGPRTEAFF
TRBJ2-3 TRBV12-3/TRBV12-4 CASSPGLAVSTDTQYF
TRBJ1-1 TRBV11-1 CASSLWRREETEAFF
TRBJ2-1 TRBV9 CASSSTLGSYNEQFF
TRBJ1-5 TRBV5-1 CASSLDPIREEGQPQHF
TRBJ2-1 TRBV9 CASSVVGSPNEQFF
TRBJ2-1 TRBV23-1 CASSLPKRDTSYNEQFF
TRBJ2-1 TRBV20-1 CSARGVGAYNEQFF
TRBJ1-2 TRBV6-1 CASSTGFLSNYGYTF
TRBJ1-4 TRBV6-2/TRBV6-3 CASSYLRREAGVNEKLFF
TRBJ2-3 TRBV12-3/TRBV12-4 CASSPKTTDTQYF
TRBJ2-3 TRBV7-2 CASSLDRQARVDTQYF
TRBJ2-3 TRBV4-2 CASSQVPFRLAGGSTDTQYF
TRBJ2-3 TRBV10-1 CASSENGRGTDTQYF
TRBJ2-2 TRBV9 CASSTRSSGELFF
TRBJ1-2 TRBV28 CASIRQRDRGVGGYTF
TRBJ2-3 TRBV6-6 CASSYLKGVGTDTQYF
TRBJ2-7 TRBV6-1 CASSEVLAGRSGYEQYF
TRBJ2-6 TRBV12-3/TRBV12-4 CASTHRAGANVLTF
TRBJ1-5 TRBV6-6 CASSGIYSNQPQHF
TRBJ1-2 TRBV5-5 CASSPPTGDSYTF
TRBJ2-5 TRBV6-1 CASSGTNLETQYF